This T cell receptor beta chain was recorded in a study of blood T cell repertoires in COVID-19. Study summary: PBMCs, B-cell-depleted T cells, or T cells provided the cDNA or gDNA that made up the material.

In the original workflow: Amplification with reference gene primers provided the estimates of nucleated cell counts. Using immunoSEQ multiplex PCR, the repertoire was profiled, and TCRdb retains in-frame clones only, with some absent. V, J and clone size are taken as reported in that table, and D and trimming were inferred from the DNA itself. The table records some 190,000 clones, 70% to 90% of them present only once. Germline CDR1 SGHNT, CDR2 YYREEE (reference sequence). The CDR3 length is 15 residues. As for this clone: A junction boundary mismatches the germline segment, possibly from a read error.

The gene calls are TRBV5-4 and TRBJ2-1, with D maybe TRBD2 (7 bases). The sequence was collected from a woman aged 40 to 50 who had recovered from COVID-19. The sequencing sample was made of peripheral blood. CDR3 nucleotide sequence: TGTGCCAGCACCTTGGGTGGGGGGGCGCTTAATGAGCAGTTCTTC. This sequence encodes CASTLGGGALNEQFF.